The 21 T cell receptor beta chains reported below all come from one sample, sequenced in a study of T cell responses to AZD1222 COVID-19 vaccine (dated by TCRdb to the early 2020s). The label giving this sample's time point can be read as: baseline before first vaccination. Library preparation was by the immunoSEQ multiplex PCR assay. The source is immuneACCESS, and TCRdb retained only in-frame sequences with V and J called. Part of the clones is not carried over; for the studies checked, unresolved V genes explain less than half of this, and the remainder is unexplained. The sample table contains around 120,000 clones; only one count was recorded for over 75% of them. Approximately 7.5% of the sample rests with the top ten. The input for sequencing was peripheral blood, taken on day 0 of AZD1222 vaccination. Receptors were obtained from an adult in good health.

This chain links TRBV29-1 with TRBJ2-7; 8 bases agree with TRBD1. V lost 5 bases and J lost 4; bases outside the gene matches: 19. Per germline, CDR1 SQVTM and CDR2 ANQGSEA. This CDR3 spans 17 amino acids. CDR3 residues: CSVLSGGPAGPKYEQYF. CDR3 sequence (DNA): TGCAGCGTTCTCTCAGGGGGCCCAGCGGGCCCTAAATACGAGCAGTACTTC.

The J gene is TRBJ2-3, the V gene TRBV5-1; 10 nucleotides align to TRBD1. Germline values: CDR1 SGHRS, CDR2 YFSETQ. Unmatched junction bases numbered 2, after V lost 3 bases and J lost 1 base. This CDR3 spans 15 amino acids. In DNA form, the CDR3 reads TGCGCCAGCAGCTCGACAGGGGGCGGCACAGATACGCAGTATTTT. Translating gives CASSSTGGGTDTQYF.

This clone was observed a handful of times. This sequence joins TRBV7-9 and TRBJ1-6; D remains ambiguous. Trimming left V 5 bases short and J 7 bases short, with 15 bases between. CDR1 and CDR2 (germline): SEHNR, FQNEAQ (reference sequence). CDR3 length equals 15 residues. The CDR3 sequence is CASSGGGENNSPLHF. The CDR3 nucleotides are TGTGCCAGCAGCGGTGGTGGGGAGAACAATTCACCCCTCCACTTT.

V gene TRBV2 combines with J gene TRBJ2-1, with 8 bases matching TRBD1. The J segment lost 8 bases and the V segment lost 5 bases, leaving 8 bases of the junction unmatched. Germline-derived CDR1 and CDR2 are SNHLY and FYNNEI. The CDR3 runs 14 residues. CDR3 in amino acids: CASSRTTGDDEQFF. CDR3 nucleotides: TGTGCCAGCAGTAGGACGACAGGGGACGATGAGCAGTTCTTC. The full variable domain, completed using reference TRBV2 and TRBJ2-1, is EPEVTQTPSHQVTQMGQEVILRCVPISNHLYFYWYRQILGQKVEFLVSFYNNEISEKSEIFDDQFSVERPDGSNFTLKIRSTKLEDSAMYFCASSRTTGDDEQFFGPGTRLTVL.

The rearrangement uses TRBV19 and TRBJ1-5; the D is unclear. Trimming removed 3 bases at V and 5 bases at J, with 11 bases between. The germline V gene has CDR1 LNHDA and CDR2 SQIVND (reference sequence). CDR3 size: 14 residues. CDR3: CASSMRAGDQPQHF. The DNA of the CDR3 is TGTGCCAGTAGTATGAGGGCCGGGGATCAGCCCCAGCATTTT. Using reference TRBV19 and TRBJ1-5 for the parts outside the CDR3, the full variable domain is DGGITQSPKYLFRKEGQNVTLSCEQNLNHDAMYWYRQDPGQGLRLIYYSQIVNDFQKGDIAEGYSVSREKKESFPLTVTSAQKNPTAFYLCASSMRAGDQPQHFGDGTRLSIL.

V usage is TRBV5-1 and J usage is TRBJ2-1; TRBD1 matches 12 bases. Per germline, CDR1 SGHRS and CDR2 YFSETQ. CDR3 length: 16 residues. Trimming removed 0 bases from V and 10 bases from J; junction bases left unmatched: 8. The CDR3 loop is CASSLAGTGGSGEQFF. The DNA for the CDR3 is TGCGCCAGCAGCTTGGCAGGGACAGGGGGCTCGGGAGAGCAGTTCTTC. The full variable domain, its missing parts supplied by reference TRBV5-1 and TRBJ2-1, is KAGVTQTPRYLIKTRGQQVTLSCSPISGHRSVSWYQQTPGQGLQFLFEYFSETQRNKGNFPGRFSGRQFSNSRSEMNVSTLELGDSALYLCASSLAGTGGSGEQFFGPGTRLTVL.

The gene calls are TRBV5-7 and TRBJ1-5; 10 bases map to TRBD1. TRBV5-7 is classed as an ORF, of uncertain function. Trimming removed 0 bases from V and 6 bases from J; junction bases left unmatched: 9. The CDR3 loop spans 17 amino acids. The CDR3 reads CASSLDAGQGSVQPQHF. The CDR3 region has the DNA TGTGCCAGCAGCTTGGACGCGGGACAGGGGTCGGTTCAGCCCCAGCATTTT.

CDR3 sequence: CASSYSTSLNTEAFF. The CDR3 nucleotides read TGTGCCAGCAGTTACTCGACCTCGCTGAACACTGAAGCTTTCTTT. The chain combines TRBV6-5 with TRBJ1-1; D is uncertain. Trimming removed 0 bases from V and 0 bases from J, with 8 bases in between. Germline V gene data show CDR1 as MNHEY and CDR2 as SVGAGI. CDR3 length equals 15 residues.

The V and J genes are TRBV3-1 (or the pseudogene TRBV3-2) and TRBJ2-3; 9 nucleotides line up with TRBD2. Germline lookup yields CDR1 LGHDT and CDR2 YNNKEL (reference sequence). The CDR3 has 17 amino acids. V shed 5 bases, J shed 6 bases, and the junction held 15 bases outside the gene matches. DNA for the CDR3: TGTGCCAGCAGCACCCCCGCTGGTGCGGGGGGGAGGGATACGCAGTATTTT. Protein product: CASSTPAGAGGRDTQYF.

The CDR3 loop reads CASSQVDRIGYTF. CDR3 in DNA: TGCGCCAGCAGCCAAGTCGACCGTATCGGCTACACCTTC. The chain combines TRBV4-1 with TRBJ1-2; D gene ambiguous. The V gene lost 1 base and the J gene lost 8 bases, with 11 bases spanning the gap. This CDR3 has 13 residues. CDR1 and CDR2 (germline): MGHRA, YSYEKL.

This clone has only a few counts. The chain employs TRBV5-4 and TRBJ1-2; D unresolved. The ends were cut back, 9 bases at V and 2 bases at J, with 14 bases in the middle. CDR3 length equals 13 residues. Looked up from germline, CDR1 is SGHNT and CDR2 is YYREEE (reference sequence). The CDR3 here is CATTPTGNYGYTF. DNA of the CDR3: TGTGCCACAACACCGACCGGAAACTATGGCTACACCTTC.

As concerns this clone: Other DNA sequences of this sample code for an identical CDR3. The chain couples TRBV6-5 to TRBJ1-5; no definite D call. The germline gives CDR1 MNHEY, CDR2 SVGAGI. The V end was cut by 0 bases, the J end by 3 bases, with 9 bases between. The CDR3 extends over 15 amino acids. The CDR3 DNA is TGTGCCAGCAGTTACTCGGGTGTTACCAATCAGCCCCAGCATTTT. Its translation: CASSYSGVTNQPQHF.

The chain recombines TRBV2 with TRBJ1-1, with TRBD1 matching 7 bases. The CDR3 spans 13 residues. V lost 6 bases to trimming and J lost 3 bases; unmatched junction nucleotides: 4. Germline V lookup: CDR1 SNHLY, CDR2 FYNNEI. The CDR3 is CASRLGQYTEAFF. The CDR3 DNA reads TGTGCCAGCAGACTGGGACAGTACACTGAAGCTTTCTTT.

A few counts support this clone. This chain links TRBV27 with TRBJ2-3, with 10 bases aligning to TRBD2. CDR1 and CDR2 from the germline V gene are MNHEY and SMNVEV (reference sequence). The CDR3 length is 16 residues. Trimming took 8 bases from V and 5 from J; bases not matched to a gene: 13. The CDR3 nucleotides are TGTGCCAGCCTGAGCAGAGCGGGAGGGTATAGAGATACGCAGTATTTT. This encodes CASLSRAGGYRDTQYF.

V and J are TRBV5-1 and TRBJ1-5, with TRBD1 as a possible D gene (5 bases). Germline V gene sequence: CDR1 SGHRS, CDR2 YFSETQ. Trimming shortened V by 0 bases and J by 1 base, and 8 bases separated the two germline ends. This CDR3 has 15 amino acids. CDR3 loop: CASSLGGMSNQPQHF. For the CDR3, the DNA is TGCGCCAGCAGCTTGGGGGGCATGAGCAATCAGCCCCAGCATTTT.

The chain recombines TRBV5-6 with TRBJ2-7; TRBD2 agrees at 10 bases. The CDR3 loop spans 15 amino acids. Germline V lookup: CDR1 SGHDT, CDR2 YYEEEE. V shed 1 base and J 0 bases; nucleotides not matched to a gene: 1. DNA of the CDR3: TGTGCCAGCAGCTTGACTAGCGGGATCTCCTACGAGCAGTACTTC. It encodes CASSLTSGISYEQYF.

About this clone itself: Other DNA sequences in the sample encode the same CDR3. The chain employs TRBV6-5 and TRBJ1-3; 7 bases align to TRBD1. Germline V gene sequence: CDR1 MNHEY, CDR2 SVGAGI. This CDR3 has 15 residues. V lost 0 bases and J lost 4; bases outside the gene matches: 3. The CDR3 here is CASSYSTGSGNTIYF. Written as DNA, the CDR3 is TGTGCCAGCAGTTACTCGACAGGGTCAGGAAACACCATATATTTT.

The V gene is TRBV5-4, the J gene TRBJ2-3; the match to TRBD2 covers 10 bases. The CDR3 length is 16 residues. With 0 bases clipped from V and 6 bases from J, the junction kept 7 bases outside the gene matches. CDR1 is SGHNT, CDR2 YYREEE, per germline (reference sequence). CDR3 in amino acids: CASSLERGGTRDTQYF. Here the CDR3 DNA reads TGTGCCAGCAGCTTGGAGCGGGGGGGCACCAGGGATACGCAGTATTTT.

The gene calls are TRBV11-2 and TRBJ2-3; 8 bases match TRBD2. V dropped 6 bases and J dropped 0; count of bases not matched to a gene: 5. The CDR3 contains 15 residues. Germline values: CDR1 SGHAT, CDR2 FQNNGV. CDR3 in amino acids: CASRAGGASTDTQYF. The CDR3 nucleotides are TGTGCCAGCAGGGCGGGGGGAGCAAGCACAGATACGCAGTATTTT.

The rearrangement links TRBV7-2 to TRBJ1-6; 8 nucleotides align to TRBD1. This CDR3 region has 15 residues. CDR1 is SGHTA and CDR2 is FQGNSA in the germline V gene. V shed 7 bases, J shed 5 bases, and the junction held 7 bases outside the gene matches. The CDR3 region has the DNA TGTGCCAGCACCCCTAGGACAGGGAATAATTCACCCCTCCACTTT. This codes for CASTPRTGNNSPLHF.

The CDR3 reads CATPPAGGNTGELFF. For the CDR3, the DNA is TGTGCCACCCCGCCGGCGGGGGGGAACACCGGGGAGCTGTTTTTT. The J gene is TRBJ2-2, the V gene TRBV2, with 8 nucleotides matching TRBD2. V lost 10 bases to trimming and J lost 1 base; unmatched junction nucleotides: 8. From germline, CDR1 is SNHLY and CDR2 FYNNEI. The CDR3 loop spans 15 amino acids.